This T cell receptor beta chain was sequenced during a study of response to subunit inactivated influenza vaccine (dated by TCRdb to between 2018 and 2020). Background for the entire study: The study used deep quantitative T cell receptor repertoire profiling to track responses to a trivalent subunit inactivated influenza vaccine.

The research as a whole found: According to the authors, only a limited number of new T cells may be recruited by each seasonal influenza vaccination.

The library was made by RT-PCR. Data came from an Illumina HiSeq 2500. TCRdb trimmed the raw reads at Q25, called clones with MiXCR and kept productive beta chains. Records with the same CDR3 protein are collapsed into one entry carrying the most frequent genes and DNA. This sample has around 580,000 distinct CDR3 sequences in its table, and 14% of those were observed once. Roughly 11% of the sample is taken by the ten largest. A distance of 9 bases separates the germline ends of V and J, which lose 3 bases and 0 bases respectively. The germline V gene (reference sequence) yields DFQATT for CDR1 and SNEGSKA for CDR2. The CDR3 covers 14 residues, taking in both the cysteine and the phenylalanine. Here the CDR3 DNA is all that survives: 42 bases in frame from base 1. This clonotype was picked up many times. What this receptor recognizes is not known. No much larger clone exists at a distance of one base, and base qualities are not known.

The source material was PBMCs from blood, sampled 11 to 12 days after vaccination. This receptor was identified in a man between 45 and 60 years old who received an inactivated influenza vaccine. Donor details come from another sample of the same person, matched by shared clones. The chain uses TRBV20-1 and TRBJ1-5; no confident D gene assignment can be made. The bases read TGCAGTGCTAGGGGCAGTTATAGCAATCAGCCCCAGCATTTT. Translated, this gives CSARGSYSNQPQHF.